This record covers a single TCR beta chain. This specimen comes from a study of PD-1 blockade in classical Hodgkin lymphoma. Assay used: immunoSEQ multiplex PCR; TCRdb lists only in-frame clones, some missing. Of about 21,000 clones in the sample, 87% were seen once. This CDR3 has 16 residues. Germline-derived CDR1 and CDR2 are SNHLY and FYNNEI. V was clipped by 6 bases and J by 6 bases, with 21 bases between them. Time point meaning: newly diagnosed, previously untreated cHL patient sample. Thawed PBMCs supplied CD8+ T cells via magnetic negative selection. Sequenced: CD8+ T cells from blood. The J gene is TRBJ2-1, the V gene TRBV2; weak D call: TRBD1 (6 bases). This receptor was identified in a human donor with classical Hodgkin lymphoma. The CDR3 loop is CASRLQGSGVVNEQFF. The CDR3 coding sequence is TGTGCCAGCAGACTACAGGGTTCTGGGGTGGTCAATGAGCAGTTCTTC. The entire variable domain, with the rest obtained from reference TRBV2 and TRBJ2-1, is as follows: EPEVTQTPSHQVTQMGQEVILRCVPISNHLYFYWYRQILGQKVEFLVSFYNNEISEKSEIFDDQFSVERPDGSNFTLKIRSTKLEDSAMYFCASRLQGSGVVNEQFFGPGTRLTVL.